This passage covers 23 T cell receptor beta chains from one sample sequenced in a study of Tregs in tolerant kidney transplant recipients. Sequencing was performed with immunoSEQ multiplex PCR; in TCRdb, only in-frame clones are kept and a portion is missing. The repertoire holds tens of thousands of clones, with around 83% as singletons. Sequencing used CD4+ T cells from blood. The source of these receptors is a human donor in good health.

This sequence joins TRBV6-5 and TRBJ2-7; 8 nucleotides match TRBD1. The J segment lost 4 bases and the V segment lost 5 bases, leaving 10 bases of the junction unmatched. The CDR3 is made up of 15 amino acids. Germline-derived CDR1 and CDR2 are MNHEY and SVGAGI. As DNA, the CDR3 is TGTGCCAGCAGTCAATACAGGGGGATAGAGTACGAGCAGTACTTC. Amino acids: CASSQYRGIEYEQYF.

CDR3 loop: CASSYRTPDDTQYF. The CDR3 nucleotides are TGCGCCAGCAGCTACCGCACCCCCGATGATACGCAGTATTTT. J is TRBJ2-3 and V is TRBV5-1; D remains unclear. Trimming cost V 3 bases and J 6 bases, with 14 bases left between them. The CDR3 loop spans 14 amino acids. CDR1 SGHRS and CDR2 YFSETQ come from the germline V gene. Full variable domain (outside the CDR3, taken from reference TRBV5-1 and TRBJ2-3): KAGVTQTPRYLIKTRGQQVTLSCSPISGHRSVSWYQQTPGQGLQFLFEYFSETQRNKGNFPGRFSGRQFSNSRSEMNVSTLELGDSALYLCASSYRTPDDTQYFGPGTRLTVL.

The chain carries TRBV28 and TRBJ1-3; D gene uncertain. V lost 4 bases, J lost 4 bases, and 5 bases lay in between. The length of the CDR3 is 12 residues. The germline CDR1 and CDR2 sequences are MDHEN and SYDVKM. For the CDR3, the DNA is TGTGCCAGCAGTTCGTTGGGAAACACCATATATTTT. Translating gives CASSSLGNTIYF.

V usage is TRBV5-1 and J usage is TRBJ1-1; D gene uncertain. Trimming removed 2 bases at V and 0 bases at J, with 5 bases between. This CDR3 comprises 13 residues. Germline loops: CDR1 SGHRS, CDR2 YFSETQ. CDR3 sequence (DNA): TGCGCCAGCAGCTTTCAAATGAACACTGAAGCTTTCTTT. It encodes CASSFQMNTEAFF.

The chain uses TRBV7-2 and TRBJ2-5; TRBD2 agrees at 9 bases. Trimming took 2 bases from V and 5 from J; bases not matched to a gene: 3. The germline V gene has CDR1 SGHTA and CDR2 FQGNSA. This CDR3 comprises 14 residues. The CDR3 sequence: CASSLSSGGETQYF. The DNA of the CDR3 is TGTGCCAGCAGCTTAAGCAGCGGGGGGGAGACCCAGTACTTC. Complete variable domain (other parts from reference TRBV7-2 and TRBJ2-5): GAGVSQSPSNKVTEKGKDVELRCDPISGHTALYWYRQSLGQGLEFLIYFQGNSAPDKSGLPSDRFSAERTGGSVSTLTIQRTQQEDSAVYLCASSLSSGGETQYFGPGTRLLVL.

The J gene is TRBJ2-1, the V gene TRBV6-5; TRBD1 or TRBD2 may be the D gene (6 bases each). CDR3 length: 13 amino acids. With 6 bases removed from V and 13 bases from J, the gap between germline ends came to 19 bases. Germline assignment: CDR1 MNHEY and CDR2 SVGAGI. The CDR3 loop is CASSRSGANGQFF. CDR3 bases: TGTGCCAGCAGCCGATCGGGGGCCAATGGACAGTTCTTC.

The chain carries TRBV18 and TRBJ1-4, with a tentative D call TRBD1 (5 bases). The CDR3 runs to 17 residues. Trimming pared 1 base from V and 0 bases from J, leaving 12 bases between. In germline, CDR1 is KGHSH, CDR2 LQKENI. The CDR3 region is CASSPRHGGATNEKLFF. The CDR3 DNA is TGTGCCAGCTCACCACGACACGGGGGAGCAACTAATGAAAAACTGTTTTTT. Based on the CDR3 plus reference TRBV18 and TRBJ1-4, the full variable domain is NAGVMQNPRHLVRRRGQEARLRCSPMKGHSHVYWYRQLPEEGLKFMVYLQKENIIDESGMPKERFSAEFPKEGPSILRIQQVVRGDSAAYFCASSPRHGGATNEKLFFGSGTQLSVL.

This clone has just a few counts. V is TRBV19 and J is TRBJ2-7, with 9 bases aligning to TRBD1. The CDR3 is made up of 17 amino acids. The J segment lost 6 bases and the V segment lost 4 bases, leaving 16 bases of the junction unmatched. The germline CDR1 and CDR2 sequences are LNHDA and SQIVND (reference sequence). As DNA, the CDR3 is TGTGCCAGTAGTAGGGGACAGGGAATCCCTCCGGCTACCGAGCAGTACTTC. Its translation: CASSRGQGIPPATEQYF.

This chain connects TRBV11-3 to TRBJ2-2, with a tentative D call TRBD2 (6 bases). The CDR3 runs 18 residues. V was pared by 4 bases and J by 1 base, with 19 bases between. The germline gives CDR1 SGHNT, CDR2 YENEEA. The CDR3 region is CASSSGVAGLGNTGELFF. CDR3 DNA sequence: TGTGCCAGCAGCTCCGGCGTGGCGGGGTTAGGGAACACCGGGGAGCTGTTTTTT.

The gene calls are TRBV7-8 and TRBJ2-3; TRBD2 agrees at 8 bases. V was pared by 4 bases and J by 1 base, with 4 bases of the junction left unmatched. Germline V CDR1 and CDR2: SGHVS, FQNEAQ. The CDR3 contains 15 residues. CDR3 in amino acids: CASSSAGEGTDTQYF. CDR3 sequence (DNA): TGTGCCAGCAGCTCAGCGGGAGAAGGCACAGATACGCAGTATTTT.

A word on this clone: Likely a read error: the CDR3 ends without its conserved phenylalanine or tryptophan. V is TRBV4-2 and J is TRBJ1-1; 9 bases map to TRBD1. CDR1 LGHNA and CDR2 YNFKEQ come from the germline V gene. V gave up 5 bases and J gave up 0 bases; unmatched junction bases: 10. The CDR3 length is 17 residues. Written as DNA, the CDR3 is TGTGCCAGCAGCTATCTACAGGGGGCGGAGATGAACACTGAAGCTTTCTCT. Translating gives CASSYLQGAEMNTEAFS.

The rearrangement uses TRBV21-1 and TRBJ1-1. TRBV21-1 is tagged as a pseudogene. The CDR3 length is 12 residues. CDR3 in amino acids: CASSKGPGWAFF. The CDR3 bases are TGTGCCAGCAGCAAAGGCCCGGGTTGGGCTTTCTTT.

The chain carries TRBV4-3 and TRBJ1-1; D is uncertain. The length of the CDR3 is 15 residues. The germline V gene encodes CDR1 LGHNA and CDR2 YSLEER. V was trimmed by 0 bases and J by 4 bases, leaving 12 bases between them. The CDR3 DNA follows: TGCGCCAGCAGCCAAGATTTTGGAGGGTTCACTGAAGCTTTCTTT. Protein: CASSQDFGGFTEAFF.

The DNA for the CDR3 is TGTGCCAGCAGGTTTACCTACGAGCAGTACTTC. It encodes CASRFTYEQYF. The chain joins TRBV2 to TRBJ2-7; D is unclear. The V gene's germline CDR1 is SNHLY and CDR2 FYNNEI. V was pared by 6 bases and J by 2 bases, with 5 bases between. CDR3 length equals 11 residues.

V usage is TRBV11-2 and J usage is TRBJ1-2; TRBD1 matches at 10 bases. Per germline, CDR1 SGHAT and CDR2 FQNNGV. The trim removed 6 bases at V and 4 bases at J, leaving 8 bases unmatched. The CDR3 runs 15 residues. The CDR3 DNA follows: TGTGCCAGCAGACAACCGGGACAGGGGTTCTATGGCTACACCTTC. It yields the protein CASRQPGQGFYGYTF.

The chain has TRBV6-5 and TRBJ1-4; D gene ambiguous. The CDR3 extends over 11 amino acids. V was pared by 8 bases and J by 14 bases, with 15 bases between. Germline CDR1 and CDR2: MNHEY and SVGAGI. The CDR3 here is CASRRALGLFF. CDR3 coding DNA: TGTGCCAGCCGGCGGGCGTTGGGGCTGTTTTTT.

The chain recombines TRBV7-9 with TRBJ1-1; D may be TRBD1 (5 bases). This CDR3 spans 14 amino acids. Trimming took off 7 bases at V and 4 bases at J, with 16 bases between the two ends. The germline gives CDR1 SEHNR, CDR2 FQNEAQ (reference sequence). The CDR3 sequence: CASTPPGTTTEAFF. CDR3 DNA sequence: TGTGCCAGCACCCCTCCCGGGACCACCACTGAAGCTTTCTTT.

The rearrangement joins TRBV30 to TRBJ1-4; D not resolved. V lost 0 bases and J 5 bases, leaving 7 bases between the germline ends. The CDR3 is 13 amino acids. Germline CDR1 GTSNPN, CDR2 SVGIG (reference sequence). CDR3 sequence (DNA): TGTGCCTGGAGTGTAAAACCGAATGAAAAACTGTTTTTT. This translates into CAWSVKPNEKLFF. Variable domain in full (rest from reference TRBV30 and TRBJ1-4): SQTIHQWPATLVQPVGSPLSLECTVEGTSNPNLYWYRQAAGRGLQLLFYSVGIGQISSEVPQNLSASRPQDRQFILSSKKLLLSDSGFYLCAWSVKPNEKLFFGSGTQLSVL.

The chain employs TRBV7-8 and TRBJ1-1, with 12 bases identical to TRBD1. V was pared by 4 bases and J by 11 bases, with 11 bases of the junction left unmatched. The CDR3 sequence is 15 residues long. Germline CDR1 is SGHVS and CDR2 is FQNEAQ. The CDR3 DNA reads TGTGCCAGCAGCTCCGGGGGGGACAGGGGGCTCCCTGCTTTCTTT. Residues: CASSSGGDRGLPAFF.

J is TRBJ2-5 and V is TRBV6-1; 10 nucleotides match TRBD2. V gave up 1 base and J gave up 4 bases; unmatched junction bases: 12. CDR1 MNHNS and CDR2 SASEGT come from the germline V gene. There are 18 residues in the CDR3. The CDR3 here is CASSEVVAGGFFRETQYF. The CDR3 nucleotides read TGTGCCAGCAGTGAAGTAGTAGCGGGAGGTTTCTTCCGAGAGACCCAGTACTTC.

This clone was detected only once. J is TRBJ2-1 and V is TRBV19; 7 positions match TRBD1. Per germline, CDR1 LNHDA and CDR2 SQIVND (reference sequence). This CDR3 spans 15 amino acids. Trimming removed 1 base from V and 6 bases from J; junction bases left unmatched: 6. Here the CDR3 reads CASSIGQGEINEQFF. The CDR3 nucleotides are TGTGCCAGTAGTATAGGGCAGGGGGAGATCAATGAGCAGTTCTTC.

The chain combines TRBV10-3 with TRBJ2-1; 13 positions agree with TRBD2. V shed 0 bases and J 0 bases; nucleotides not matched to a gene: 8. Germline CDR1 reads ENHRY; CDR2 reads SYGVKD. The CDR3 consists of 20 residues. The CDR3 DNA sequence: TGTGCCATCAGTGAGTCTAAGGGACTAGCGGGGTCAAGCTCCTACAATGAGCAGTTCTTC. This translates into CAISESKGLAGSSSYNEQFF.

The rearrangement links TRBV28 to TRBJ2-1, with TRBD2 identical over 9 bases. The germline CDR1 and CDR2 sequences are MDHEN and SYDVKM. V shed 2 bases and J 6 bases; nucleotides not matched to a gene: 5. The CDR3 has 15 amino acids. In DNA form, the CDR3 reads TGTGCCAGCAGTTTAGCAGCGGGGGGAGTCAATGAGCAGTTCTTC. Amino acids: CASSLAAGGVNEQFF.